The 13 T cell receptor beta chains in this list originate from one sample, sequenced in a study of T-cell memory formation after mild COVID-19. One entry per CDR3 protein results from TCRdb running MiXCR on the 5' RACE reads. The sample records over 150,000 distinct CDR3 sequences, about 21% being singletons. The material sequenced was PBMCs or a T cell subset sorted from them (not recorded which). Every receptor here comes from an adult woman who had mild COVID-19 (a few samples of this study predate the infection). Cell type and time point are not known.

The chain combines TRBV7-8 with TRBJ2-1, with TRBD2 matching over 7 bases. The J segment lost 3 bases and the V segment lost 2 bases, leaving 4 bases of the junction unmatched. Germline CDR1 is SGHVS and CDR2 is FQNEAQ. The CDR3 contains 15 residues. CDR3 nucleotides: TGTGCCAGCAGCTTACTCGGGGGGAACTACAATGAGCAGTTCTTC. Translating it yields CASSLLGGNYNEQFF.

This clonotype was observed a few times. The CDR3 nucleotides are TGTGCCAGCAGAAGGCGGGAGGAACCCTACAATGAGCAGTTCTTC. This sequence encodes CASRRREEPYNEQFF. The V and J genes are TRBV6-4 and TRBJ2-1; 8 bases align to TRBD2. Germline CDR1 and CDR2: MRHNA and SNTAGT. Unmatched junction bases numbered 6, after V lost 6 bases and J lost 2 bases. CDR3 length: 15 amino acids.

This chain joins TRBV9 and TRBJ2-1; 10 nucleotides align to TRBD2. Germline-derived CDR1 and CDR2 are SGDLS and YYNGEE. V lost 0 bases, J lost 8 bases, and 11 bases stayed unmatched. The CDR3 is 17 amino acids. The CDR3 sequence: CASSVGVGGLAIDEQFF. The CDR3 coding sequence is TGTGCCAGCAGCGTAGGAGTTGGGGGACTAGCGATCGATGAGCAGTTCTTC.

The chain joins TRBV20-1 to TRBJ2-3, with D perhaps matching TRBD2 (5 bases). The length of the CDR3 is 15 residues. Trimming pared 0 bases from V and 4 bases from J, leaving 14 bases between. Germline V lookup: CDR1 DFQATT, CDR2 SNEGSKA (reference sequence). The DNA for the CDR3 is TGCAGTGCTAGAGATCGGCGAGGGATCGCAGATACGCAGTATTTT. Its protein is CSARDRRGIADTQYF.

The genes are TRBV4-2 and TRBJ2-3; 9 bases map to TRBD2. J gave up 2 bases and V 0 bases, and 6 bases lay outside the gene matches. The CDR3 is 17 amino acids. From germline, CDR1 is LGHNA and CDR2 YNFKEQ. Here the CDR3 DNA reads TGTGCCAGCAGCCAAGACAACAGCGGGGGGACCACAGATACGCAGTATTTT. Translating it yields CASSQDNSGGTTDTQYF.

This rearrangement joins TRBV12-3 or TRBV12-4 to TRBJ2-2; 10 bases fit TRBD2. This CDR3 contains 20 residues. J gave up 7 bases and V 2 bases, and 19 bases lay outside the gene matches. The CDR3 reads CASSLSRLAGELYGNGELFF. The CDR3 nucleotides are TGTGCCAGCAGTTTATCCCGCCTAGCGGGAGAGCTATATGGAAACGGGGAGCTGTTTTTT.

This chain links TRBV6-5 with TRBJ2-1, with 10 bases fitting TRBD2. Germline-derived CDR1 and CDR2 are MNHEY and SVGAGI. The CDR3 consists of 15 residues. The V segment lost 7 bases and the J segment 5 bases; nucleotides outside the gene matches: 8. CDR3 protein: CASNRGLASHNEQFF. The DNA for the CDR3 is TGTGCCAGCAACCGGGGACTAGCGAGTCACAATGAGCAGTTCTTC.

The chain employs TRBV20-1 and TRBJ1-2, with D perhaps matching TRBD1 (6 bases). Trimming left V 6 bases short and J 4 bases short, with 12 bases between. The CDR3 totals 12 residues. Germline loops: CDR1 DFQATT, CDR2 SNEGSKA (reference sequence). The DNA for the CDR3 is TGCAGTGCGCGGGACAAAAGCTATGGCTACACCTTC. Translated: CSARDKSYGYTF.

This chain connects TRBV2 to TRBJ2-1, with TRBD2 matching 15 bases. Per germline, CDR1 SNHLY and CDR2 FYNNEI. Unmatched junction bases numbered 7, after V lost 3 bases and J lost 1 base. CDR3 length: 19 residues. CDR3 DNA sequence: TGTGCCAGCAGTGATCCGGGACTAGCGGGAGGCGGGTCCTACAATGAGCAGTTCTTC. The encoded protein is CASSDPGLAGGGSYNEQFF.

This clonotype was counted once. This sequence joins TRBV12-3 or TRBV12-4 and TRBJ2-2; 7 bases match TRBD1. This CDR3 is built from 16 residues. The ends lost 7 bases at V and 5 bases at J; junction bases unmatched: 13. CDR3 nucleotide sequence: TGTGCCAGCACCTCAGGCGAGGGGGCTGGTACCGGGGAGCTGTTTTTT. It encodes CASTSGEGAGTGELFF.

The chain uses TRBV5-1 and TRBJ2-3, with TRBD2 matching 8 bases. The V segment lost 4 bases and the J segment 2 bases; nucleotides outside the gene matches: 15. The CDR3 is 18 amino acids. Germline CDR1 is SGHRS and CDR2 is YFSETQ. CDR3 sequence (DNA): TGCGCCAGCAGCCAATCTAGCGGGTCCGGAGTTCTCACAGATACGCAGTATTTT. Translation: CASSQSSGSGVLTDTQYF.

The CDR3 region is CASSEVQRGYNEQFF. CDR3 DNA sequence: TGTGCCAGCAGTGAAGTCCAGCGGGGCTACAATGAGCAGTTCTTC. The rearrangement joins TRBV2 to TRBJ2-1; 7 nucleotides align to TRBD2. The CDR3 covers 15 residues. With V trimmed by 1 base and J by 3 bases, 3 bases remained unmatched. Germline CDR1 and CDR2: SNHLY and FYNNEI.

The chain joins TRBV20-1 to TRBJ2-1; 8 positions match TRBD1. The CDR3 is 14 amino acids. The junction had 6 bases not matched to a gene; V was cut back by 4 bases and J by 4 bases. From germline, CDR1 is DFQATT and CDR2 SNEGSKA (reference sequence). The CDR3 bases are TGCAGTGCTACCACAGGGGGATCGTACAATGAGCAGTTCTTC. Its protein is CSATTGGSYNEQFF.